This T cell receptor beta chain appears in the sequencing data of a study of vaccination effects on CD4 cells after COVID-19. Overall study findings and caveats: Marked clonal contraction was seen late after vaccination (in both infection- and vaccine-induced clones).

The CDR3 contains 13 residues. The germline gives CDR1 LNHDA, CDR2 SQIVND (reference sequence). V gave up 5 bases and J gave up 5 bases; unmatched junction bases: 5. The data were produced by immunoSEQ multiplex PCR, yet TCRdb's version contains in-frame clones alone and is incomplete. The top ten hold about 8.9% of the sample, which has some 20,000 clones, approximately 70% seen once. ViraFEST assay sequencing came after antigen-specific CD4+ T cells were expanded with viral peptide pools. Isolation of CD4+ T cells took place after around 10 days of culture. Vaccine recipients lacked prior SARS-CoV-2 infection and had negative nucleocapsid antibodies. Points on this clone: Its antigen is still unknown.

The chain joins TRBV19 to TRBJ1-1; 7 nucleotides agree with TRBD1. The material sequenced was CD4+ T cells from PBMCs cultured with HCoV-NL63 spike peptides, taken before COVID-19 vaccination. The source is a human donor who received a COVID-19 vaccine. The CDR3 here is CASSEYRGTEAFF. In DNA, the CDR3 is TGTGCCAGTAGTGAATACAGGGGTACTGAAGCTTTCTTT.